One TCR beta chain is described in this entry. The antigen remains undetermined. The record originates from a study of shared clonotypes between healthy human individuals. General study results and limits: Generation probabilities were higher for clonotypes shared across all four sorted-subset donors than for unshared ones. Estimated richness values were generally larger in naive subsets than in memory subsets.

Terminally differentiated effector memory CD45RA+ cells were left out of the naive CD8 fraction, which was CD45RO-negative and positively selected for CCR7. Germline V gives CDR1 SGHAT, CDR2 FQNNGV. The V and J ends lost 5 bases and 3 bases, in that order; junction bases with no gene match: 8. This CDR3 region has 15 residues. The table came from immunoSEQ multiplex PCR; TCRdb's copy has only in-frame clones and leaves some out. Seen here are about 2 million clones, about 94% observed once, and the top ten hold around 1.2%. The rearrangement uses TRBV11-2 and TRBJ2-7; 9 bases agree with TRBD1. The specimen was naive CD8+ T cells sorted from blood. This sequence was found in a man between 18 and 35 years old in good health. CDR3 DNA sequence: TGTGCCAGCAGCCAAGGCAGGGACAGGGTCTACGAGCAGTACTTC. This translates into CASSQGRDRVYEQYF. The entire variable domain, with the rest obtained from reference TRBV11-2 and TRBJ2-7, is as follows: EAGVAQSPRYKIIEKRQSVAFWCNPISGHATLYWYQQILGQGPKLLIQFQNNGVVDDSQLPKDRFSAERLKGVDSTLKIQPAKLEDSAVYLCASSQGRDRVYEQYFGPGTRLTVT.